Following are 17 T cell receptor beta chains from one sample sequenced in a study of cytomegalovirus exposure and HLA in healthy donors. This PCR relied on a set of 60 Vbeta primers and 13 Jbeta primers. Some clones are missing from TCRdb's copy, which holds only in-frame ones; the method was immunoSEQ multiplex PCR. The sample lists around 150,000 clones; 75% to 85% were seen once. The sequencing input was PBMCs. These receptors were taken from a man aged 45-60 years in good health and CMV-seropositive.

The chain links TRBV5-1 to TRBJ2-3; 9 positions agree with TRBD1. This CDR3 is built from 13 residues. V gave up 5 bases and J gave up 6 bases; unmatched junction bases: 4. Germline V gene sequence: CDR1 SGHRS, CDR2 YFSETQ. CDR3 in DNA: TGCGCCAGCAGGCCCGACAGGGGGGATACGCAGTATTTT. This encodes CASRPDRGDTQYF.

V gene TRBV30 combines with J gene TRBJ2-5; TRBD2 aligns across 10 bases. CDR1 GTSNPN and CDR2 SVGIG come from the germline V gene (reference sequence). This CDR3 is built from 15 residues. V shed 2 bases and J 6 bases; nucleotides not matched to a gene: 9. CDR3 amino acids: CAWSSPSGSSKTQYF. In DNA form, the CDR3 reads TGTGCCTGGAGTTCACCTAGCGGGAGTTCTAAGACCCAGTACTTC.

This clone came up a few times. The gene calls are TRBV6-1 and TRBJ2-1, with TRBD2 matching 9 bases. Losses at the gene ends were 4 bases for V and 2 bases for J; bases not matched to a gene: 3. Germline V gives CDR1 MNHNS, CDR2 SASEGT. CDR3 size: 15 residues. The CDR3: CASSVAGEPYNEQFF. The CDR3 DNA follows: TGTGCCAGCAGTGTAGCGGGAGAGCCCTACAATGAGCAGTTCTTC.

In this sample, this clone turned up once. The chain has TRBV27 and TRBJ2-6; D is perhaps TRBD2 (5 bases). CDR3 size: 16 residues. The germline V and J ends were trimmed by 3 bases and 1 base, with 10 bases remaining between them. Germline lookup yields CDR1 MNHEY and CDR2 SMNVEV (reference sequence). The CDR3 spells CASSFRGLSGANVLTF. CDR3 nucleotides: TGTGCCAGCAGTTTCCGAGGGCTTTCTGGGGCCAACGTCCTGACTTTC.

This clone occurred a few times. V and J are TRBV11-2 and TRBJ1-4; D unclear. In germline, CDR1 is SGHAT, CDR2 FQNNGV. V was clipped by 2 bases and J by 0 bases, with 10 bases between them. The CDR3 covers 16 residues. The DNA for the CDR3 is TGTGCCAGCAGCTTAAACAGTGCCGCAACTAATGAAAAACTGTTTTTT. It is translated as CASSLNSAATNEKLFF.

There are a few counts of this clone. The rearrangement joins TRBV6-1 to TRBJ1-4; D remains unclear. There are 14 residues in the CDR3. Germline CDR1 reads MNHNS; CDR2 reads SASEGT. V shed 3 bases and J shed 7 bases, with 12 bases lying between them. This chain's CDR3 is CASSEGSPSEKLFF. The CDR3 DNA is TGTGCCAGCAGTGAGGGCAGCCCCAGTGAAAAACTGTTTTTT.

V gene TRBV6-5 combines with J gene TRBJ2-6; D might be TRBD2 (5 bases). V was pared by 4 bases and J by 4 bases, with 11 bases between. Germline assignment: CDR1 MNHEY and CDR2 SVGAGI. CDR3 length: 15 amino acids. CDR3 sequence reads: CASSSREAGANVLTF. The CDR3 DNA follows: TGTGCCAGCAGTTCGAGGGAAGCCGGGGCCAACGTCCTGACTTTC.

The CDR3 reads CAISESRETIYEQYF. CDR3 nucleotides: TGTGCCATCAGTGAGTCGCGGGAGACGATCTACGAGCAGTACTTC. The rearrangement links TRBV10-3 to TRBJ2-7, with 7 bases lining up with TRBD2. CDR3 length: 15 amino acids. J lost 3 bases, V lost 0 bases, and 5 bases had no gene match. Germline V CDR1 and CDR2: ENHRY, SYGVKD.

The J gene is TRBJ2-7, the V gene TRBV9; 7 bases are shared with TRBD1. Trimming took 2 bases from V and 0 from J; bases not matched to a gene: 8. The CDR3 length is 16 residues. CDR1 is SGDLS and CDR2 is YYNGEE in the germline V gene. The DNA of the CDR3 is TGTGCCAGCAGCGTCTCAGGGGGTGAATACTCCTACGAGCAGTACTTC. This gives the protein CASSVSGGEYSYEQYF.

This chain joins TRBV11-3 and TRBJ2-7; TRBD2 matches 13 bases. Per the germline V gene, CDR1 is SGHNT and CDR2 is YENEEA. This CDR3 is 16 amino acids long. The V gene end was trimmed by 1 base and the J gene end by 3 bases; junction bases not matched to a gene: 3. The CDR3 here is CASSLGGTSGIYEQYF. As DNA, the CDR3 is TGTGCCAGCAGCTTAGGGGGGACTAGCGGGATCTACGAGCAGTACTTC.

The rearrangement uses TRBV6-6 and TRBJ2-5; the D gene is possibly TRBD1 (6 bases). Deletions cut 7 bases from V and 0 bases from J, with 12 bases between. CDR1 and CDR2 from the germline V gene are MNHNY and SVGAGI (reference sequence). The CDR3 has 14 amino acids. The CDR3 region has the DNA TGTGCCAGCATTCGCGACAGGAACCAAGAGACCCAGTACTTC. Encoded protein: CASIRDRNQETQYF.

V and J are TRBV9 and TRBJ2-2, with D perhaps TRBD2 (5 bases). The CDR3 has 14 amino acids. The ends were cut back, 2 bases at V and 3 bases at J, with 8 bases in the middle. Germline CDR1 is SGDLS and CDR2 is YYNGEE. The chain's CDR3 is CASSVREYTGELFF. The DNA for the CDR3 is TGTGCCAGCAGCGTTAGGGAGTACACCGGGGAGCTGTTTTTT.

This chain links TRBV27 with TRBJ2-3; no clear D. The ends were cut back, 6 bases at V and 0 bases at J, with 10 bases in the middle. This CDR3 spans 14 amino acids. Germline CDR1 and CDR2: MNHEY and SMNVEV (reference sequence). CDR3 nucleotide sequence: TGTGCCAGCAGGCCGTTGGGCAGCACAGATACGCAGTATTTT. Protein: CASRPLGSTDTQYF.

This chain uses TRBV5-1 with TRBJ1-3; possible D gene TRBD1, 5 bases. Germline V lookup: CDR1 SGHRS, CDR2 YFSETQ. Trimming removed 0 bases at V and 1 base at J, with 8 bases between. This CDR3 is 15 amino acids long. The CDR3 nucleotides read TGCGCCAGCAGCTTGGTCGGGGGTTCTGGAAACACCATATATTTT. Translating gives CASSLVGGSGNTIYF.

This clone was counted only a few times. The same CDR3 can be traced to other DNA sequences in this sample. This chain joins TRBV5-4 and TRBJ2-7, with TRBD1 identical over 7 bases. The trim removed 4 bases at V and 2 bases at J, leaving 3 bases unmatched. The CDR3 extends over 13 amino acids. Germline loops: CDR1 SGHNT, CDR2 YYREEE (reference sequence). The DNA of the CDR3 is TGTGCCAGCAGCCGGGACAGAGCCTACGAGCAGTACTTC. It codes for CASSRDRAYEQYF.

The genes are TRBV9 and TRBJ2-7; 7 bases map to TRBD1. The CDR3 sequence is 15 residues long. The V gene end was trimmed by 1 base and the J gene end by 6 bases; junction bases not matched to a gene: 10. Germline-derived CDR1 and CDR2 are SGDLS and YYNGEE. This CDR3 reads CASSVISDRASEQYF. The DNA for the CDR3 is TGTGCCAGCAGCGTAATCTCCGACAGGGCATCCGAGCAGTACTTC.

The genes are TRBV6-5 and TRBJ1-6; a weak D match, TRBD1 (5 bases). Trimming pared 2 bases from V and 8 bases from J, leaving 10 bases between. The CDR3 is 14 residues long. Germline CDR1 MNHEY, CDR2 SVGAGI. The CDR3 DNA reads as TGTGCCAGCAGTTACGGCCAGGGTGATTCACCCCTCCACTTT. Translating gives CASSYGQGDSPLHF.